A selection of T cell receptor beta chains follows, all from one sample in a study of a mutant IDH1 vaccine in newly diagnosed glioma. Their antigens are not known. TCRdb's table, derived via immunoSEQ multiplex PCR, lists solely in-frame clones and lacks some. The sample contains about 55,000 clones, 80% of which appear only once. Specimen: PBMCs, collected from a glioma patient whose treatment included an IDH1 peptide vaccine. Receptor source: a man in his forties with glioma. CDR3s leave out the opening cysteine and the closing phenylalanine or tryptophan. Fields, in order: CDR3 length, J gene, V gene, CDR3 protein.

CDR3 length: 13
J gene: TRBJ1-2
V gene: TRBV14
CDR3 protein: ASSPPGQGRYGYT

CDR3 length: 12
J gene: TRBJ2-5
V gene: TRBV2
CDR3 protein: ASPGQGALGTQY

CDR3 length: 14
J gene: TRBJ2-7
V gene: TRBV13
CDR3 protein: ASSQRKGQGIDEQY

CDR3 length: 12
J gene: TRBJ1-2
V gene: TRBV29-1
CDR3 protein: SVEDQSRGRGYT

CDR3 length: 11
J gene: TRBJ2-5
V gene: TRBV7-8
CDR3 protein: ASSLDDPETQY

CDR3 length: 13
J gene: TRBJ2-7
V gene: TRBV10-2
CDR3 protein: ASSESEQGVTEQY

CDR3 length: 11
J gene: TRBJ2-7
V gene: TRBV7-2
CDR3 protein: ASSLIRAGEQY

CDR3 length: 10
J gene: TRBJ2-7
V gene: TRBV5-1
CDR3 protein: ASAGQPYEQY

CDR3 length: 11
J gene: TRBJ2-7
V gene: TRBV18
CDR3 protein: ASSWDRDYEQY

CDR3 length: 12
J gene: TRBJ1-6
V gene: TRBV5-4
CDR3 protein: ASSLGFGNSPLH

CDR3 length: 12
J gene: TRBJ1-5
V gene: TRBV4-2
CDR3 protein: ASSQDRGNQPQH

CDR3 length: 11
J gene: TRBJ1-1
V gene: TRBV29-1
CDR3 protein: SVRGSWNTEAF

CDR3 length: 12
J gene: TRBJ2-7
V gene: TRBV19
CDR3 protein: ASSIDMEMYEQY

CDR3 length: 12
J gene: TRBJ1-1
V gene: TRBV4-1
CDR3 protein: ASSQAGQIIGAF

CDR3 length: 15
J gene: TRBJ1-1
V gene: TRBV7-9
CDR3 protein: ASSLGEYRAGGTEAF

CDR3 length: 11
J gene: TRBJ1-1
V gene: TRBV6-5
CDR3 protein: ASRRSGNTEAF

CDR3 length: 14
J gene: TRBJ1-4
V gene: TRBV4-1
CDR3 protein: ASSQVRGASNEKLF

CDR3 length: 11
J gene: TRBJ2-1
V gene: TRBV5-1
CDR3 protein: ASSLWGVGEQF

CDR3 length: 12
J gene: TRBJ2-3
V gene: TRBV7-9
CDR3 protein: ASSREGSTDTQY

CDR3 length: 14
J gene: TRBJ1-1
V gene: TRBV9
CDR3 protein: ASSRGGGAENTEAF

CDR3 length: 12
J gene: TRBJ2-1
V gene: TRBV25-1
CDR3 protein: ASSDWGVYNEQF

CDR3 length: 11
J gene: TRBJ2-1
V gene: TRBV29-1
CDR3 protein: SVEGGEYNEQF

CDR3 length: 12
J gene: TRBJ2-2
V gene: TRBV27
CDR3 protein: ASSRQGLAGELF

CDR3 length: 12
J gene: TRBJ2-7
V gene: TRBV30
CDR3 protein: AWISRGAPNEQY

CDR3 length: 13
J gene: TRBJ2-1
V gene: TRBV4-2
CDR3 protein: ASSGSGGLYNEQF

CDR3 length: 17
J gene: TRBJ2-5
V gene: TRBV14
CDR3 protein: ASSQDAGTGGLIGETQY

CDR3 length: 11
J gene: TRBJ1-4
V gene: TRBV2
CDR3 protein: ASNRERNEKLF

CDR3 length: 11
J gene: TRBJ1-2
V gene: TRBV5-1
CDR3 protein: ASSFGSYYGYT

CDR3 length: 16
J gene: TRBJ2-1
V gene: TRBV4-2
CDR3 protein: ASSQGLAGGTSYNEQF

CDR3 length: 11
J gene: TRBJ1-5
V gene: TRBV2
CDR3 protein: ASALGSNQPQH

CDR3 length: 11
J gene: TRBJ2-7
V gene: TRBV27
CDR3 protein: ASSSGDSYEQY

CDR3 length: 13
J gene: TRBJ2-1
V gene: TRBV30
CDR3 protein: AWRIDRRVPNEQF

CDR3 length: 12
J gene: TRBJ1-2
V gene: TRBV5-4
CDR3 protein: ASSLNSAPYGYT

CDR3 length: 12
J gene: TRBJ2-7
V gene: TRBV6-6
CDR3 protein: ASSYRTEIYEQY

CDR3 length: 13
J gene: TRBJ1-5
V gene: TRBV6-1
CDR3 protein: ASSVGRGRNQPQH

CDR3 length: 8
J gene: TRBJ2-3
V gene: TRBV2
CDR3 protein: ASSEVTQY

CDR3 length: 11
J gene: TRBJ1-5
V gene: TRBV6-6
CDR3 protein: ASSSDEGQPQH

CDR3 length: 12
J gene: TRBJ2-3
V gene: TRBV19
CDR3 protein: ASNSGRGADTQY

CDR3 length: 13
J gene: TRBJ2-3
V gene: TRBV15
CDR3 protein: ATSPGLLNTDTQY

CDR3 length: 11
J gene: TRBJ2-7
V gene: TRBV19
CDR3 protein: ATTGVAGYEQY

CDR3 length: 12
J gene: TRBJ1-2
V gene: TRBV2
CDR3 protein: ASRRQGDSYGYT

CDR3 length: 11
J gene: TRBJ2-1
V gene: TRBV7-9
CDR3 protein: ASREMDRGEQF

CDR3 length: 13
J gene: TRBJ2-5
V gene: TRBV5-1
CDR3 protein: ASSQGLDLGETQY

CDR3 length: 12
J gene: TRBJ1-2
V gene: TRBV5-1
CDR3 protein: ASSLGGAGLGYT

CDR3 length: 12
J gene: TRBJ1-4
V gene: TRBV9
CDR3 protein: ASSPGDSNEKLF

CDR3 length: 13
J gene: TRBJ2-5
V gene: TRBV7-9
CDR3 protein: ASSAAGLGEETQY

CDR3 length: 14
J gene: TRBJ2-1
V gene: TRBV5-1
CDR3 protein: ASSLAGVGGQNEQF

CDR3 length: 13
J gene: TRBJ1-1
V gene: TRBV2
CDR3 protein: ASSEVGRGNTEAF

CDR3 length: 11
J gene: TRBJ1-6
V gene: TRBV6-1
CDR3 protein: ASTDRGDSPLH

CDR3 length: 12
J gene: TRBJ1-2
V gene: TRBV15
CDR3 protein: ATSRDRSNYGYT

CDR3 length: 12
J gene: TRBJ1-1
V gene: TRBV19
CDR3 protein: ASSIRTGNTEAF

CDR3 length: 13
J gene: TRBJ2-4
V gene: TRBV6-1
CDR3 protein: ASSAGQIHQNIQY

CDR3 length: 12
J gene: TRBJ1-4
V gene: TRBV13
CDR3 protein: ASSSRTGGEKLF

CDR3 length: 14
J gene: TRBJ1-2
V gene: TRBV7-6
CDR3 protein: ASSPVIGQGEYGYT